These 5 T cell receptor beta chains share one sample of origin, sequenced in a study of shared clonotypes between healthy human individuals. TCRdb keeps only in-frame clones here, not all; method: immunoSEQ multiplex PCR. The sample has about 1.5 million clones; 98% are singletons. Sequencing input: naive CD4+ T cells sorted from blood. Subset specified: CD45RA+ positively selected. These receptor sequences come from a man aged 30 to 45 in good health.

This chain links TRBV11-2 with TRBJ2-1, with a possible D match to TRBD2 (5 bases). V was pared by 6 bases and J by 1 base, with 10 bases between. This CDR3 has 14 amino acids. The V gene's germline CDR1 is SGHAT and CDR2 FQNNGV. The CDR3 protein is CASSLLGSYNEQFF. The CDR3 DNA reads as TGTGCCAGCAGTCTACTAGGATCCTACAATGAGCAGTTCTTC. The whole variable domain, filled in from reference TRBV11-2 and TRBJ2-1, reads EAGVAQSPRYKIIEKRQSVAFWCNPISGHATLYWYQQILGQGPKLLIQFQNNGVVDDSQLPKDRFSAERLKGVDSTLKIQPAKLEDSAVYLCASSLLGSYNEQFFGPGTRLTVL.

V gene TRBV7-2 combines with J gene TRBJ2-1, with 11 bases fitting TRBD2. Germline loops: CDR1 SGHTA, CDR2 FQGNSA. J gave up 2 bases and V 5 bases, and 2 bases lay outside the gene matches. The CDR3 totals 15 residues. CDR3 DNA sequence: TGTGCCAGCAGCGTGGGACTAGCGGCCTACAATGAGCAGTTCTTC. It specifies CASSVGLAAYNEQFF.

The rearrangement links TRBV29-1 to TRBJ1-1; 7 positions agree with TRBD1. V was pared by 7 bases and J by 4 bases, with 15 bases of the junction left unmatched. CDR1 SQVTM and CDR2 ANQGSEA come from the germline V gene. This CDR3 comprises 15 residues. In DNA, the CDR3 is TGCAGCGCAGGGGGATCTTTTCAGGCGAGCACTGAAGCTTTCTTT. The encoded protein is CSAGGSFQASTEAFF. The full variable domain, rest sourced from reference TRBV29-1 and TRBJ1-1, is SAVISQKPSRDICQRGTSLTIQCQVDSQVTMMFWYRQQPGQSLTLIATANQGSEATYESGFVIDKFPISRPNLTFSTLTVSNMSPEDSSIYLCSAGGSFQASTEAFFGQGTRLTVV.

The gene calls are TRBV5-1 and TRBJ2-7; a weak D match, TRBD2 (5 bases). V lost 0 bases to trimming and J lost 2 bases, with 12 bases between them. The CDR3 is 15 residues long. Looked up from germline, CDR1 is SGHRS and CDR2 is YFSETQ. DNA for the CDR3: TGCGCCAGCAGCTTGGTAGGTAGCGCAGCCTACGAGCAGTACTTC. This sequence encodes CASSLVGSAAYEQYF.

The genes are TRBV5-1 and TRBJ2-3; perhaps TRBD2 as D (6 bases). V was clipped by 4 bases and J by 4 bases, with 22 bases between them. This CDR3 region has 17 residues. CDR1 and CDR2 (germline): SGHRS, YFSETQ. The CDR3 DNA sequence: TGCGCCAGCAGCCCCCCAGTCGTTCCCGGGGGTGCAGATACGCAGTATTTT. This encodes CASSPPVVPGGADTQYF.